This T cell receptor beta chain derives from a study of cytomegalovirus exposure and HLA in healthy donors. In germline, CDR1 is SNHLY, CDR2 FYNNEI. This CDR3 spans 15 amino acids. Between the trimmed V and J ends, which lost 6 bases and 5 bases, there was a span of 16 bases. As regards this clone: Its antigen is not identified.

This PCR relied on a set of 60 Vbeta primers and 13 Jbeta primers. TCRdb's copy holds only in-frame clones and misses some; the assay was immunoSEQ multiplex PCR. The data hold about 110,000 clones, with roughly 80% observed a single time. General observations from the study: Earlier analysis looked at TCR beta V segments, and most were productive about 90% or about 30% of the time.

The chain uses TRBV2 and TRBJ2-2; D is possibly TRBD1 (5 bases). The sequenced material came from PBMCs. This receptor was taken from a man in his fifties or sixties in good health and CMV-seronegative. The chain's CDR3 is CASSVRPAGTGELFF. As DNA, the CDR3 is TGTGCCAGCAGCGTTAGACCAGCAGGGACCGGGGAGCTGTTTTTT.